The clone carrying this T cell receptor beta chain was counted once. This entry belongs to a study of cytomegalovirus exposure and HLA in healthy donors. Turning to the study itself: Earlier findings included more than 95 million unique TCR beta sequences obtained from 150 million to 200 million T cells. In terms of ancestry, the Caucasian-associated cluster contained around four fifths of the roughly 360 genotyped donors.

Researchers ran the PCR with 60 Vbeta and 13 Jbeta primers. Assay used: immunoSEQ multiplex PCR; TCRdb lists only in-frame clones, some missing. Of about 130,000 clones listed, 76% are singletons. CDR1 and CDR2 from the germline V gene are KGHSH and LQKENI. CDR3 size: 14 residues. Between the trimmed V and J ends, which lost 2 bases and 0 bases, there was a span of 7 bases. The sequenced sample was PBMCs. This clonotype was obtained from a man aged 45-65 years in good health and CMV-seronegative. The chain recombines TRBV18 with TRBJ1-2, with D uncertain. In nucleotides, the CDR3 is TGTGCCAGCTCACCAGGGCAGACTAACTATGGCTACACCTTC. Protein: CASSPGQTNYGYTF.